The rows below give T cell receptor beta chains drawn from one sample of a study of response to subunit inactivated influenza vaccine. TCRdb fed the RT-PCR reads into MiXCR, producing one record per CDR3 protein. This sample carries about 570,000 distinct CDR3 sequences, around 11% of them seen once, and the ten largest clones take about 11%. In addition, the sample was reused for a study of T cells expressing NK-cell markers.

The starting material was PBMCs from blood, obtained on the day of vaccination. Receptors were obtained from a man between 45 and 60 years old who received an inactivated influenza vaccine. The conserved cysteine and the conserved F or W are not part of the CDR3 here.

j_call	v_call	cdr3_aa
TRBJ2-7	TRBV6-2/TRBV6-3	ASSVGQLLYEQY
TRBJ2-6	TRBV4-3	ASSLGQGKSGANVLT
TRBJ1-3	TRBV29-1	SVDGGSGNTIY
TRBJ2-1	TRBV12-3/TRBV12-4	ASSSPSAQAAHEQF
TRBJ2-5	TRBV7-3	ASSPGTSLYQETQY
TRBJ2-5	TRBV6-2/TRBV6-3	ASSWEGIETQY
TRBJ2-5	TRBV11-2	ASSPGTGIQETQY
TRBJ2-2	TRBV7-2	ASSLSSGRNTGELF
TRBJ2-3	TRBV12-3/TRBV12-4	ASSSSIPDTQY
TRBJ2-7	TRBV20-1	SAKGGLAEIYEQY
TRBJ2-7	TRBV18	ASSGGTSGTHQKAYEQY
TRBJ1-1	TRBV27	ASSLYSRGTEAF
TRBJ1-4	TRBV20-1	SAPHNEKLF
TRBJ2-2	TRBV3-1	ASSQEALGGQGNTGELF
TRBJ2-1	TRBV10-3	AISDRRNEQF
TRBJ2-3	TRBV6-1	ASSRRGDYHTQY
TRBJ2-1	TRBV5-1	ASSLNWLTEQF
TRBJ2-7	TRBV12-3/TRBV12-4	ASSLGTRAYEQY
TRBJ1-1	TRBV6-5	ASSYYERSEAF
TRBJ2-7	TRBV3-1	ARTGTYCFFEQY
TRBJ2-6	TRBV18	ASSPVYSGANVLT
TRBJ2-1	TRBV7-3	ASSLTPSGAYNEQF
TRBJ2-7	TRBV6-6	ASSYIYYEQY
TRBJ2-7	TRBV20-1	SASGTGGDEQY
TRBJ2-3	TRBV24-1	ATSDSSLSDTQY
TRBJ2-1	TRBV25-1	ASSETGGLREQF
TRBJ2-7	TRBV11-3	ASSLDPGIFSEQY
TRBJ2-3	TRBV5-1	ASSLGQSGLTDTQY
TRBJ2-5	TRBV7-9	ASSPSDSNQETQY
TRBJ2-2	TRBV7-9	ASSSHRDTGELF
TRBJ2-1	TRBV14	ASSQDRWGHQSYYNEQF
TRBJ2-1	TRBV7-2	ARSLAGHNEQF
TRBJ2-2	TRBV19	ASSPVAGSNTGELF